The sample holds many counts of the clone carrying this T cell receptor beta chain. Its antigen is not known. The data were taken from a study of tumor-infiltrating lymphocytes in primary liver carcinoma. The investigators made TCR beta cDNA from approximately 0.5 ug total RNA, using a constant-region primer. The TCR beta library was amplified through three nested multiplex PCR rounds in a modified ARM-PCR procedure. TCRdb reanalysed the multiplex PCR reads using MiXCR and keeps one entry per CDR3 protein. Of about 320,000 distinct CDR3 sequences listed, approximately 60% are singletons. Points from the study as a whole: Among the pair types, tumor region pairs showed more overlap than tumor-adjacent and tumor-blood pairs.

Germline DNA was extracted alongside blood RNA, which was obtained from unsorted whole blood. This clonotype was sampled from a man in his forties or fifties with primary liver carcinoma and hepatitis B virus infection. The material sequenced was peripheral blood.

The CDR3 region has the DNA TGTGCCAGCAGCCAAGATAGGCAGGCTAACTATGGCTACACCTTC. Protein sequence: CASSQDRQANYGYTF. This chain connects TRBV4-2 to TRBJ1-2; no clear D. Trimming left V 0 bases short and J 0 bases short, with 8 bases between. The CDR3 sequence is 15 residues long. Germline CDR1 and CDR2: LGHNA and YNFKEQ.